These T cell receptor beta chains were read from a single sample in a study of CD8+ T cells in alopecia areata. The data were produced by immunoSEQ multiplex PCR, yet TCRdb's version contains in-frame clones alone and is incomplete. Here the sample spans around 99,000 clones, about four fifths being singletons. The material sequenced was CD8+ T cells sorted from blood, taken at week 24, from a patient treated with tofacitinib. The receptor source for this set is a human donor with alopecia areata. The CDR3 runs from the conserved cysteine through the conserved F or W. The D gene is left open where the match is weak. Not all rows give a size; the values are once, few, many and, for expanded clones, a class.

once	TRBD2	TRBV6-6	TRBJ2-5	TGTGCCAGCAGTTCTCCACTAGCGGTTCAAGAGACCCAGTACTTC	CASSSPLAVQETQYF
.	.	TRBV27	TRBJ1-1	TGTGCCAGCAGAGCAGGGTGGTCTGAAGCTTTCTTT	CASRAGWSEAFF
.	TRBD1	TRBV15	TRBJ2-7	TGTGCCACCAGCAGCGGGACAGACTACGAGCAGTACTTC	CATSSGTDYEQYF
.	.	TRBV5-1	TRBJ2-7	TGCGCCAGCAGCATGACAGCCTACGAGCAGTACTTC	CASSMTAYEQYF
.	.	TRBV29-1	TRBJ2-7	TGCAGCGTTGAAGAGGCGGCTGACGAGCAGTACTTC	CSVEEAADEQYF
.	TRBD2	TRBV30	TRBJ2-1	TGTGCCTGGGGCACAGGGACTAGCCCCCATGAGCAGTTCTTC	CAWGTGTSPHEQFF
.	.	TRBV7-9	TRBJ1-1	TGTGCCAGCGGCGAAAGGGGGGCCACTGAAGCTTTCTTT	CASGERGATEAFF
.	TRBD2	TRBV4-3	TRBJ2-7	TGCGCCAGCAGCCCCGGGACTAGCGGGGAATACGAGCAGTACTTC	CASSPGTSGEYEQYF
.	.	TRBV7-9	TRBJ2-3	TGTGCCAGCAGCTTACAGGACAATTACGCAGATACGCAGTATTTT	CASSLQDNYADTQYF
.	.	TRBV7-9	TRBJ2-1	TGTGCCAGCAGCTTAGCGCAGGGGATGTACAATGAGCAGTTCTTC	CASSLAQGMYNEQFF
.	.	TRBV4-3	TRBJ2-7	TGCGCCAGCAGCCAAGGAGGGGCTAGCTCCTACGAGCAGTACTTC	CASSQGGASSYEQYF
once	.	TRBV7-2	TRBJ1-6	TGTGCCAGCAGCTTAGCCGAGAGACATCAGGATTCACCCCTCCACTTT	CASSLAERHQDSPLHF
.	TRBD1	TRBV5-1	TRBJ1-1	TGCGCCAGCAGCTTGGGGACAGGGACTGAAGCTTTCTTT	CASSLGTGTEAFF
many	.	TRBV4-2	TRBJ2-1	TGTGCCAGCAGCCAAGCCCAAGCGGATCCCTACAATGAGCAGTTCTTC	CASSQAQADPYNEQFF
.	TRBD2	TRBV7-2	TRBJ2-3	TGTGCCAGCAGCTTATGGGGAGGACTAGCGGGGGCGGCAGATACGCAGTATTTT	CASSLWGGLAGAADTQYF
.	.	TRBV10-3	TRBJ1-2	TGTGCCATCAGTGACCCGGACAGCTCGGAGGGCTACACCTTC	CAISDPDSSEGYTF
.	TRBD2	TRBV7-2	TRBJ2-2	TGTGCCAGCAGCGGGACTAGCGGAAACACCGGGGAGCTGTTTTTT	CASSGTSGNTGELFF
.	.	TRBV7-6	TRBJ2-1	TGTGCCAGCAGCTCGAGCTCTAGCCTGATGTACAATGAGCAGTTCTTC	CASSSSSSLMYNEQFF
.	TRBD2	TRBV4-3	TRBJ2-7	TGCGCCAGCAGCCAAGTCAGCGGGGAGTACTACGAGCAGTACTTC	CASSQVSGEYYEQYF
.	.	TRBV7-2	TRBJ2-7	TGTGCCAGCAGCCTGGGGCTGAACGAGCAGTACTTC	CASSLGLNEQYF
.	TRBD2	TRBV6-6	TRBJ2-7	TGTGCCAGCAGGCCCAGCGGGGGGTACTACGAGCAGTACTTC	CASRPSGGYYEQYF
.	.	TRBV7-9	TRBJ1-5	TGTGCCAGCAGCTTAGAGGGGGGAAATCAGCCCCAGCATTTT	CASSLEGGNQPQHF
.	.	TRBV7-9	TRBJ1-2	TGTGCCAGCAGCACGCCCGGGACAAATGGCTACACCTTC	CASSTPGTNGYTF
.	.	TRBV10-3	TRBJ2-7	TGTGCCATCAGGACAGGTGACGCCTACGAGCAGTACTTC	CAIRTGDAYEQYF
.	TRBD1	TRBV11-2	TRBJ2-5	TGTGCCAGCAGGAGACAGGGTACCCCTTGGGACCAAGAGACCCAGTACTTC	CASRRQGTPWDQETQYF
.	.	TRBV4-3	TRBJ2-1	TGCGCCAGCAGCCAAGCGACCACCGTGGGGAACGAAGATGAGCAGTTCTTC	CASSQATTVGNEDEQFF
.	.	TRBV7-6	TRBJ2-1	TGTGCCAGCAGCCCCCACGGTACGGGGACCTACAATGAGCAGTTCTTC	CASSPHGTGTYNEQFF
.	.	TRBV27	TRBJ2-1	TGTGCCAGCAGTGTGAACCCACAGGGAGCGGATGAGCAGTTCTTC	CASSVNPQGADEQFF
.	.	TRBV5-4	TRBJ1-1	TGTGCCAGCAGAGGGCAGGGGTTTCTAAACACTGAAGCTTTCTTT	CASRGQGFLNTEAFF
.	.	TRBV27	TRBJ2-2	TGTGCCAGCAGTTTCGGGGTTAATAGAGGAACCGGGGAGCTGTTTTTT	CASSFGVNRGTGELFF
.	TRBD1	TRBV13	TRBJ2-7	TGTGCCAGCAGCTTGTCAGGGACAGGGATCTACGAGCAGTACTTC	CASSLSGTGIYEQYF
.	.	TRBV7-2	TRBJ2-1	TGTGCCAGCAGCTTAGCTCCTCTAGCGTCACCGTCTTACAATGAGCAGTTCTTC	CASSLAPLASPSYNEQFF
.	.	TRBV4-1	TRBJ2-1	TGCGCCAGCAGCCAAGCCGGGACTTTGAATGAGCAGTTCTTC	CASSQAGTLNEQFF
.	.	TRBV7-2	TRBJ1-5	TGTGCCAGCAGCTTAATAGCGACCAATCAGCCCCAGCATTTT	CASSLIATNQPQHF
few	.	TRBV4-1	TRBJ1-1	TGCGCCAGCAGCCAATATCAGGGCCGGACTGAAGCTTTCTTT	CASSQYQGRTEAFF
once	TRBD2	TRBV18	TRBJ2-1	TGTGCCAGCTCACCGCCTCGGACTAGCCCCTCGAGGAATGAGCAGTTCTTC	CASSPPRTSPSRNEQFF
.	.	TRBV4-3	TRBJ1-1	TGCGCCAGCAGCCAAGAGGGTGTTACAGAAGCTTTCTTT	CASSQEGVTEAFF
.	.	TRBV9	TRBJ1-2	TGTGCCAGCAGGGGTACATCCAACTATGGCTACACCTTC	CASRGTSNYGYTF
.	.	TRBV30	TRBJ2-5	TGTGCCTGGAGTTTCGGTCAAGAGACCCAGTACTTC	CAWSFGQETQYF
.	.	TRBV27	TRBJ1-2	TGTGCCAGCAGTTTGACCGGGACGGGAAGCTACACCTTC	CASSLTGTGSYTF
.	TRBD1	TRBV10-3	TRBJ1-3	TGTGCCATCAGTGAGAGCGACAGGGGGGAAGGAAACACCATATATTTT	CAISESDRGEGNTIYF
.	.	TRBV5-4	TRBJ2-1	TGTGCCAGCAGCCTAAGGGGGGGCAGGAATGAGCAGTTCTTC	CASSLRGGRNEQFF
.	.	TRBV19	TRBJ2-5	TGTGCCAGTAGTGCTAGACTAGTTTTACAAGAGACCCAGTACTTC	CASSARLVLQETQYF
.	.	TRBV6-5	TRBJ1-6	TGTGCCAGCAGTTACTCGACTAGGTGGAGGAATTCACCCCTCCACTTT	CASSYSTRWRNSPLHF
.	.	TRBV7-2	TRBJ2-1	TGTGCCAGCAGCTTAGCCTCGTGGCAGGTTAAGGACAATGAGCAGTTCTTC	CASSLASWQVKDNEQFF
.	TRBD1	TRBV2	TRBJ2-3	TGTGCCAGCCTCCGGGACAGGGGCACAGATACGCAGTATTTT	CASLRDRGTDTQYF
.	.	TRBV14	TRBJ1-1	TGTGCCAGCAGCCCTAAGACAGTGAACACTGAAGCTTTCTTT	CASSPKTVNTEAFF
once	.	TRBV30	TRBJ2-3	TGTGCCTGGAGTGGATGGGGGGCTGCAGATACGCAGTATTTT	CAWSGWGAADTQYF
.	.	TRBV4-3	TRBJ2-3	TGCGCCAGCAGCCAAGATCGGGTAGGGCGGCTCACAGATACGCAGTATTTT	CASSQDRVGRLTDTQYF
.	.	TRBV7-2	TRBJ1-2	TGTGCCAGCAGCCCCCATGATACAGGCAGAGGCTACACCTTC	CASSPHDTGRGYTF
.	TRBD1	TRBV9	TRBJ2-7	TGTGCCAGCAGCGTAGAGACAGGGGCACGCGAGCAGTACTTC	CASSVETGAREQYF
few	.	TRBV27	TRBJ1-4	TGTGCCAGCAGCACCATCGCAACTAATGAAAAACTGTTTTTT	CASSTIATNEKLFF
once	TRBD2	TRBV4-1	TRBJ2-1	TGCGCCAGCAGCCAAGGTGTAGCGGGGGGGCGAGAGCAGTTCTTC	CASSQGVAGGREQFF
.	.	TRBV6-5	TRBJ2-7	TGTGCCAGCAGTTACGGGACCCTCTACGAGCAGTACTTC	CASSYGTLYEQYF
.	.	TRBV7-9	TRBJ2-1	TGTGCCAGCAGCCCACGGGACTCCAACTCCAATGAGCAGTTCTTC	CASSPRDSNSNEQFF